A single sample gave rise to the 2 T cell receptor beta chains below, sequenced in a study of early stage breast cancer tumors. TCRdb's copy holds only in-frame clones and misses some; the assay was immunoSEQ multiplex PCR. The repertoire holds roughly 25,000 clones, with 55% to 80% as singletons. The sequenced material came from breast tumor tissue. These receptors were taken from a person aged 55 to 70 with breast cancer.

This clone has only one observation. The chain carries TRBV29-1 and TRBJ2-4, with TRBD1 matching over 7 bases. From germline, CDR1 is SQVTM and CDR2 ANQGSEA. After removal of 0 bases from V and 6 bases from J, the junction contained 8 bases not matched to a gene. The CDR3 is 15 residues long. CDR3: CSVEDLATGLNIQYF. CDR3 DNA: TGCAGCGTTGAAGATCTGGCGACAGGGCTAAACATTCAGTACTTC. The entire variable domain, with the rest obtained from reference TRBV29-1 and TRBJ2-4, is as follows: SAVISQKPSRDICQRGTSLTIQCQVDSQVTMMFWYRQQPGQSLTLIATANQGSEATYESGFVIDKFPISRPNLTFSTLTVSNMSPEDSSIYLCSVEDLATGLNIQYFGAGTRLSVL.

As DNA, the CDR3 is TGTGCCAGCAGCCATGGGGGGACAGGCGCAACTAATGAAAAACTGTTTTTT. Protein product: CASSHGGTGATNEKLFF. The rearrangement uses TRBV4-2 and TRBJ1-4; 8 nucleotides align to TRBD1. Trimming removed 3 bases from V and 0 bases from J; junction bases left unmatched: 6. The CDR3 totals 17 residues. Germline V gives CDR1 LGHNA, CDR2 YNFKEQ.